A single sample is the source of the 28 T cell receptor beta chains below, sequenced in a study of graft-versus-host responses after intestinal transplantation. Here immunoSEQ multiplex PCR was the method, and the copy in TCRdb shows in-frame clones only, minus some. Altogether roughly 50,000 clones are present, 91% being singletons, with the ten largest covering around 5.1%. The sequencing here drew on PBMCs, taken roughly 680 days after intestinal transplant. The origin of the receptors is a human patient who received an intestinal transplant, so some T cells may come from the graft donor.

The chain combines TRBV21-1 with TRBJ1-4. TRBV21-1 is a recognized pseudogene. CDR3 length: 17 amino acids. The CDR3 sequence: CASSKKGTLPTNEKLFF. The CDR3 DNA reads as TGTGCCAGCAGCAAAAAGGGGACCCTCCCAACTAATGAAAAACTGTTTTTT.

This clone has just one count. This chain links TRBV5-1 with TRBJ1-2, with D possibly matching TRBD1 (5 bases). From germline, CDR1 is SGHRS and CDR2 YFSETQ. V gave up 4 bases and J gave up 7 bases, with 20 bases separating them. The CDR3 length is 15 residues. DNA of the CDR3: TGCGCCAGCAGCAGCGGGGGACCGGGGGTAGTTGGCTACACCTTC. This encodes CASSSGGPGVVGYTF.

The J gene is TRBJ2-2, the V gene TRBV18; possibly TRBD1 for D (5 bases). Trimming stripped 5 bases from V and 2 bases from J, with 9 bases between. Per germline, CDR1 KGHSH and CDR2 LQKENI. There are 14 residues in the CDR3. This CDR3 reads CASSEQENTGELFF. CDR3 bases: TGTGCCAGCTCAGAACAGGAAAACACCGGGGAGCTGTTTTTT.

The rearrangement links TRBV11-3 to TRBJ2-1; the D is unclear. Germline V CDR1 and CDR2: SGHNT, YENEEA. V was trimmed by 5 bases and J by 8 bases, leaving 22 bases between them. The length of the CDR3 is 16 residues. The CDR3 here is CASSTAPGMGLDEQFF. CDR3 bases: TGTGCCAGCAGCACCGCCCCCGGTATGGGATTGGATGAGCAGTTCTTC. Full variable domain (missing parts from reference TRBV11-3 and TRBJ2-1): EAGVVQSPRYKIIEKKQPVAFWCNPISGHNTLYWYLQNLGQGPELLIRYENEEAVDDSQLPKDRFSAERLKGVDSTLKIQPAELGDSAVYLCASSTAPGMGLDEQFFGPGTRLTVL.

This clone was observed once. The V gene is TRBV4-1, the J gene TRBJ2-7, with TRBD2 identical over 7 bases. There are 15 residues in the CDR3. The germline gives CDR1 MGHRA, CDR2 YSYEKL. V gave up 1 base and J gave up 4 bases; unmatched junction bases: 7. This chain's CDR3 is CASSQGELAVYEQYF. The CDR3 nucleotides are TGCGCCAGCAGCCAAGGGGAGCTAGCGGTATACGAGCAGTACTTC.

Notes on this clone: In the same sample, other DNA sequences code for this CDR3. This sequence joins TRBV10-3 and TRBJ2-3; weak D call: TRBD2 (6 bases). Germline V gene sequence: CDR1 ENHRY, CDR2 SYGVKD. This CDR3 comprises 12 residues. Trimming stripped 6 bases from V and 4 bases from J, with 8 bases between. The CDR3 is CAISGGADTQYF. DNA of the CDR3: TGTGCCATCAGCGGCGGGGCAGATACGCAGTATTTT.

The chain links TRBV7-3 to TRBJ2-3; D gene unclear. Between the trimmed V and J ends, which lost 5 bases and 2 bases, there was a span of 5 bases. This CDR3 region has 12 residues. CDR1 and CDR2 from the germline V gene are SGHTA and FQGTGA. CDR3 in DNA: TGTGCCAGCAGCCACTTCACAGATACGCAGTATTTT. It specifies CASSHFTDTQYF.

This sequence joins TRBV6-4 and TRBJ2-1; 8 nucleotides line up with TRBD2. This CDR3 contains 15 residues. Losses at the gene ends were 3 bases for V and 8 bases for J; bases not matched to a gene: 9. Germline V gene data show CDR1 as MRHNA and CDR2 as SNTAGT. The CDR3 spells CASSESGGGTDEQFF. The CDR3 DNA follows: TGTGCCAGCAGTGAATCCGGGGGGGGCACCGATGAGCAGTTCTTC.

This sequence joins TRBV6-4 and TRBJ2-3, with D perhaps TRBD1 (6 bases). Between the trimmed V and J ends, which lost 2 bases and 2 bases, there was a span of 8 bases. CDR3 size: 14 residues. Germline V gene sequence: CDR1 MRHNA, CDR2 SNTAGT. The CDR3 loop is CASSDRGFTDTQYF. The CDR3 region has the DNA TGTGCCAGCAGTGACAGGGGGTTCACAGATACGCAGTATTTT.

This rearrangement joins TRBV2 to TRBJ2-5; 7 bases agree with TRBD1. The CDR3 loop spans 14 amino acids. From germline, CDR1 is SNHLY and CDR2 FYNNEI. The ends lost 6 bases at V and 7 bases at J; junction bases unmatched: 11. The DNA of the CDR3 is TGTGCCAGCAGCGGGACAGCCGACTTTGGGACCCAGTACTTC. Its translation: CASSGTADFGTQYF. The variable domain in full, with the rest retrieved from reference TRBV2 and TRBJ2-5, is EPEVTQTPSHQVTQMGQEVILRCVPISNHLYFYWYRQILGQKVEFLVSFYNNEISEKSEIFDDQFSVERPDGSNFTLKIRSTKLEDSAMYFCASSGTADFGTQYFGPGTRLLVL.

The J gene is TRBJ2-5, the V gene TRBV5-6; 11 nucleotides line up with TRBD2. The CDR3 sequence is 16 residues long. In germline, CDR1 is SGHDT, CDR2 YYEEEE. The trim removed 0 bases at V and 2 bases at J, leaving 3 bases unmatched. The DNA of the CDR3 is TGTGCCAGCAGCTTGGAGACTAGCGGGGCTCAAGAGACCCAGTACTTC. Its translation is CASSLETSGAQETQYF.

The rearrangement links TRBV2 to TRBJ2-7, with 10 positions matching TRBD1. There are 15 residues in the CDR3. J gave up 2 bases and V 6 bases, and 7 bases lay outside the gene matches. Germline lookup yields CDR1 SNHLY and CDR2 FYNNEI. CDR3 nucleotide sequence: TGTGCCAGCAGGGGGACAGGGGTCCTAACCTACGAGCAGTACTTC. This gives the protein CASRGTGVLTYEQYF.

In its sample, this clone was seen once. The chain employs TRBV19 and TRBJ2-1; 10 nucleotides agree with TRBD2. Germline trimming cut 3 bases from V and 7 bases from J; bases unmatched to any gene: 12. The germline V gene encodes CDR1 LNHDA and CDR2 SQIVND (reference sequence). The CDR3 extends over 17 amino acids. The CDR3 DNA sequence: TGTGCCAGTAGTATTTGGGCGAGCGGGGGGGCCTGGAATGAGCAGTTCTTC. It is translated as CASSIWASGGAWNEQFF.

The J gene is TRBJ2-3, the V gene TRBV5-1; 8 bases line up with TRBD2. The V segment lost 5 bases and the J segment 2 bases; nucleotides outside the gene matches: 7. The CDR3 spans 15 residues. CDR1 is SGHRS and CDR2 is YFSETQ in the germline V gene. The CDR3 DNA sequence: TGCGCCAGCAGTTTGACTAGCGAACACACAGATACGCAGTATTTT. Its translation: CASSLTSEHTDTQYF.

This sequence joins TRBV7-2 and TRBJ2-3; D is possibly TRBD1 (6 bases). This CDR3 has 14 amino acids. Germline-derived CDR1 and CDR2 are SGHTA and FQGNSA. Trimming removed 5 bases from V and 3 bases from J, with 12 bases in between. Written as DNA, the CDR3 is TGTGCCAGCAGCACCCGACAGGCGACAGATACGCAGTATTTT. This sequence encodes CASSTRQATDTQYF.

The chain has TRBV12-5 and TRBJ2-7; TRBD1 might be the D (6 bases). V was cut by 5 bases and J by 3 bases, with 11 bases left in between. The CDR3 covers 13 residues. Germline CDR1 reads LGHNT; CDR2 reads FRNRAP. The CDR3 sequence is CASGPRQDYEQYF. The CDR3 DNA reads as TGTGCTAGTGGTCCCCGACAGGACTACGAGCAGTACTTC.

The chain is built from TRBV5-6 and TRBJ1-6; D possibly corresponds to TRBD1 (6 bases). The CDR3 runs 17 residues. V shed 3 bases and J shed 4 bases, with 17 bases lying between them. Germline CDR1 is SGHDT and CDR2 is YYEEEE. CDR3 sequence (DNA): TGTGCCAGCAGCTCTGGGACACCAACAAGGTATAATTCACCCCTCCACTTT. It yields the protein CASSSGTPTRYNSPLHF.

The CDR3 DNA reads as TGTGCCAGCAGCGCACTGGACAGGGAGGTAAATACGCAGTATTTT. It specifies CASSALDREVNTQYF. The chain couples TRBV5-6 to TRBJ2-3, with 8 bases aligning to TRBD1. This CDR3 is 15 amino acids long. J gave up 7 bases and V 4 bases, and 11 bases lay outside the gene matches. Germline-derived CDR1 and CDR2 are SGHDT and YYEEEE.

This chain uses TRBV5-3 with TRBJ2-2, with 7 bases matching TRBD2. TRBV5-3 is flagged as an ORF with uncertain function. V was pared by 5 bases and J by 3 bases, with 7 bases of the junction left unmatched. The CDR3 extends over 15 amino acids. DNA for the CDR3: TGTGCCAGAAGGGGAGGGGTTAGGGACACCGGGGAGCTGTTTTTT. Its protein is CARRGGVRDTGELFF.

The gene calls are TRBV10-3 and TRBJ1-2; D unclear. Germline values: CDR1 ENHRY, CDR2 SYGVKD. Trimming removed 4 bases at V and 2 bases at J, with 11 bases between. The CDR3 is 14 residues long. In nucleotides, the CDR3 is TGTGCCATCAGTGCCCCGACGGAGAACTATGGCTACACCTTC. This sequence encodes CAISAPTENYGYTF.

The chain is built from TRBV11-3 and TRBJ1-5; D not resolved. V was cut by 4 bases and J by 5 bases, with 18 bases left in between. Germline values: CDR1 SGHNT, CDR2 YENEEA. The CDR3 has 16 amino acids. The DNA of the CDR3 is TGTGCCAGCAGCTCACCAGAGAAGAACGGGGATCAGCCCCAGCATTTT. This sequence encodes CASSSPEKNGDQPQHF.

The chain links TRBV6-1 to TRBJ2-5; 8 nucleotides match TRBD2. This CDR3 comprises 13 residues. Losses at the gene ends were 5 bases for V and 2 bases for J; bases not matched to a gene: 1. Germline V gene lookup returns CDR1 MNHNS and CDR2 SASEGT. CDR3 region: CASSPGGQETQYF. The CDR3 DNA is TGTGCCAGCAGTCCGGGGGGGCAAGAGACCCAGTACTTC.

The CDR3 DNA sequence: TGTGCCAGCAGTGTAGGGAGCAGACGGAACACTGAAGCTTTCTTT. Translating gives CASSVGSRRNTEAFF. This chain links TRBV6-1 with TRBJ1-1; D remains unclear. From germline, CDR1 is MNHNS and CDR2 SASEGT. The CDR3 spans 15 residues. V was trimmed by 4 bases and J by 1 base, leaving 13 bases between them.

The table lists this clone with a count of one. DNA of the CDR3: TGTGCCAGCAGAAGGACCCCTAACGGGGGCTATGGCTACACCTTC. Encoded protein: CASRRTPNGGYGYTF. V is TRBV6-5 and J is TRBJ1-2, with a tentative D call TRBD1 (5 bases). CDR1 is MNHEY, CDR2 SVGAGI, per germline. Between the trimmed V and J ends, which lost 6 bases and 4 bases, there was a span of 18 bases. The CDR3 is 15 residues long.

This chain connects TRBV29-1 to TRBJ1-2; weak D call: TRBD1 (5 bases). CDR3 length: 15 residues. The V gene lost 4 bases and the J gene lost 1 base, with 16 bases spanning the gap. CDR1 and CDR2 (germline): SQVTM, ANQGSEA. The CDR3 sequence: CSVGLGTGNNYGYTF. CDR3 sequence (DNA): TGCAGCGTTGGGTTGGGGACGGGAAATAACTATGGCTACACCTTC. Combining the CDR3 with reference TRBV29-1 and TRBJ1-2 gives the whole variable domain SAVISQKPSRDICQRGTSLTIQCQVDSQVTMMFWYRQQPGQSLTLIATANQGSEATYESGFVIDKFPISRPNLTFSTLTVSNMSPEDSSIYLCSVGLGTGNNYGYTFGSGTRLTVV.

The chain joins TRBV5-1 to TRBJ2-5, with 7 bases matching TRBD1. Germline V gene sequence: CDR1 SGHRS, CDR2 YFSETQ. The trim removed 3 bases at V and 0 bases at J, leaving 2 bases unmatched. The CDR3 is 14 residues long. CDR3 amino acids: CASSSGQNQETQYF. CDR3 sequence (DNA): TGCGCCAGCAGCTCGGGACAGAACCAAGAGACCCAGTACTTC. Complete variable domain (other parts from reference TRBV5-1 and TRBJ2-5): KAGVTQTPRYLIKTRGQQVTLSCSPISGHRSVSWYQQTPGQGLQFLFEYFSETQRNKGNFPGRFSGRQFSNSRSEMNVSTLELGDSALYLCASSSGQNQETQYFGPGTRLLVL.

The rearrangement links TRBV5-1 to TRBJ1-1; D is uncertain. The ends were cut back, 4 bases at V and 1 base at J, with 8 bases in the middle. CDR1 SGHRS and CDR2 YFSETQ come from the germline V gene. The CDR3 runs to 13 residues. This CDR3 reads CASSAGRNTEAFF. For the CDR3, the DNA is TGCGCCAGCAGCGCCGGTAGGAACACTGAAGCTTTCTTT.

This chain joins TRBV6-6 and TRBJ2-1; 9 bases agree with TRBD2. This CDR3 is 12 amino acids long. Germline values: CDR1 MNHNY, CDR2 SVGAGI (reference sequence). V shed 4 bases and J 16 bases; nucleotides not matched to a gene: 8. The CDR3 nucleotides are TGTGCCAGCAGTTCACAACTAGCGGGTGGTTTCTTC. This encodes CASSSQLAGGFF.